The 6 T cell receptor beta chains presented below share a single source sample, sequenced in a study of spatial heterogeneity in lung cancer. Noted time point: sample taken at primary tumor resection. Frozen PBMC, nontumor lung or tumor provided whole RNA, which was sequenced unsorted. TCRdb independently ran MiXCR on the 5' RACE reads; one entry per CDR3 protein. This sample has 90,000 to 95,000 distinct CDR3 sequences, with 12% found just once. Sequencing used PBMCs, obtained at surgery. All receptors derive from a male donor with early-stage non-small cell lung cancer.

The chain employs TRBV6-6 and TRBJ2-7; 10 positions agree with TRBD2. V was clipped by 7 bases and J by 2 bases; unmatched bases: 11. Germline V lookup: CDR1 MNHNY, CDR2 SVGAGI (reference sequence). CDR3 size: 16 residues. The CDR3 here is CASMGTSVKKPYEQYF. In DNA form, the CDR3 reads TGTGCCAGCATGGGGACTAGCGTCAAAAAGCCCTACGAGCAGTACTTC.

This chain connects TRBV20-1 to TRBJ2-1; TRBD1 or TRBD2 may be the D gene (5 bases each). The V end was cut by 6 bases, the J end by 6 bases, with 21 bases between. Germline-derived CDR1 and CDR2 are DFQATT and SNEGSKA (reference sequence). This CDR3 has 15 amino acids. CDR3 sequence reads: CSARDAGSVGNEQFF. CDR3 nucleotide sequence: TGCAGTGCCCGAGATGCAGGGAGTGTGGGCAATGAGCAGTTCTTC.

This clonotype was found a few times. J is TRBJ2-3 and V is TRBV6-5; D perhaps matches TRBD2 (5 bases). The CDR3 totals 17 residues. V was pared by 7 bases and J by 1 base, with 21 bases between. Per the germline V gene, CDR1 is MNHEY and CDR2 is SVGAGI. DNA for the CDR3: TGTGCCAGCACCTCCTCCTTCGGGGTGGGAGGCACAGATACGCAGTATTTT. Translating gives CASTSSFGVGGTDTQYF.

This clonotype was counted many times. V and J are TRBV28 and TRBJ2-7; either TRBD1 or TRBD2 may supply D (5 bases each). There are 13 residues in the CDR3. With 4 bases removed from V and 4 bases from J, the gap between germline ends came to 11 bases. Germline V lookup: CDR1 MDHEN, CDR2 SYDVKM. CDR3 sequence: CASSSGTLYEQYF. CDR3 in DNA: TGTGCCAGCAGTTCAGGGACCTTATACGAGCAGTACTTC.

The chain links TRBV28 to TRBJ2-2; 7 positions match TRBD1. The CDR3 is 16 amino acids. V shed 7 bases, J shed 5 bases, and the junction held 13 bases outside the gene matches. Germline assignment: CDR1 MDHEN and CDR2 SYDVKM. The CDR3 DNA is TGTGCCAGCACCGAGGGGACAGACAGGGTTACCGGGGAGCTGTTTTTT. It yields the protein CASTEGTDRVTGELFF.

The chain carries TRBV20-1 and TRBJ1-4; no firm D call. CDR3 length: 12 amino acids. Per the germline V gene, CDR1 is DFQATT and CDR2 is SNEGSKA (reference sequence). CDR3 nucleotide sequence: TGCTCTGTAGGACGGATTAATGAAAAACTGTTTTTT. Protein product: CSVGRINEKLFF.